Reported below is one TCR beta chain. The antigen is not known. The length of the CDR3 is 17 residues. Per the germline V gene, CDR1 is SGHAT and CDR2 is FQDESV (reference sequence). V trimming: 3 bases; J trimming: 3 bases; junction bases outside the gene matches: 6. The data are from a study of T-cell reconstitution after alpha-beta-depleted transplantation in children. Preparation of the TCRbeta library involved a method that used unique molecular identifiers. MiXCR was run by TCRdb on the PCR reads, yielding one entry per CDR3 protein. The table lists 580,000 or so distinct CDR3 sequences, under 30% of them singletons. Study results and caveats: From newly produced T cells came most of the T-cell counts and diversity one year after transplant.

The V and J genes are TRBV11-1 and TRBJ2-2; the match to TRBD2 covers 11 bases. The sequences come from PBMCs, mostly from graft donor cells, collected 360 days after TCRalphabeta/CD19-depleted stem cell transplant. This TCR derives from a boy in the first two years of life who had a stem cell transplant for acute myeloid leukemia, so the T cells may come from the graft donor. As DNA, the CDR3 is TGTGCCAGCAGCTTGTCTAGCGGGGGGCCTCACACCGGGGAGCTGTTTTTT. This codes for CASSLSSGGPHTGELFF. The variable domain in full, completed from reference TRBV11-1 and TRBJ2-2, reads EAEVAQSPRYKITEKSQAVAFWCDPISGHATLYWYRQILGQGPELLVQFQDESVVDDSQLPKDRFSAERLKGVDSTLKIQPAELGDSAMYLCASSLSSGGPHTGELFFGEGSRLTVL.